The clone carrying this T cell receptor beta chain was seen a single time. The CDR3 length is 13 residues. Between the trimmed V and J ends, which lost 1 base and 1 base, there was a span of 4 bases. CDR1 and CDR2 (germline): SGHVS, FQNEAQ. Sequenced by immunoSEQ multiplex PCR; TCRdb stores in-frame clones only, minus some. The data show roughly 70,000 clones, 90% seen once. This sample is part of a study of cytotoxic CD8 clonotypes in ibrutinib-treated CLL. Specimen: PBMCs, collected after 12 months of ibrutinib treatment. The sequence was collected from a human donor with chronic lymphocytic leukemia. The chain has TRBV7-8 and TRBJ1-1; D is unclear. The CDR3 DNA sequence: TGTGCCAGCAGCTTAGTCAGGAACACTGAAGCTTTCTTT. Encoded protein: CASSLVRNTEAFF.